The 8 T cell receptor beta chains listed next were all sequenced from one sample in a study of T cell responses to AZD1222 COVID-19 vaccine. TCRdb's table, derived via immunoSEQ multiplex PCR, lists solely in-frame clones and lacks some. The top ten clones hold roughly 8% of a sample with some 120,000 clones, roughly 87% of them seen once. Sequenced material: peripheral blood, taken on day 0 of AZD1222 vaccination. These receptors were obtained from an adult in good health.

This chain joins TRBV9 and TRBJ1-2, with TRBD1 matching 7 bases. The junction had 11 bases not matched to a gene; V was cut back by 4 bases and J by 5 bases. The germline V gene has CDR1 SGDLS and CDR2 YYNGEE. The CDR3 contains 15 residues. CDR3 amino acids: CASSPYQTGNYGYTF. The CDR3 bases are TGTGCCAGCAGCCCCTACCAGACAGGGAATTATGGCTACACCTTC.

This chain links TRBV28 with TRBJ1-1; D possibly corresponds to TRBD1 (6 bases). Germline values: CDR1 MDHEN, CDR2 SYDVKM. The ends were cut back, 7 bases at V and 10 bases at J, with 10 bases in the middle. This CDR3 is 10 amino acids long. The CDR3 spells CASNQGTAFF. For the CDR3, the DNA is TGTGCCAGCAATCAGGGGACAGCTTTCTTT. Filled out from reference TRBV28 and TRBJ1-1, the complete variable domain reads DVKVTQSSRYLVKRTGEKVFLECVQDMDHENMFWYRQDPGLGLRLIYFSYDVKMKEKGDIPEGYSVSREKKERFSLILESASTNQTSMYLCASNQGTAFFGQGTRLTVV.

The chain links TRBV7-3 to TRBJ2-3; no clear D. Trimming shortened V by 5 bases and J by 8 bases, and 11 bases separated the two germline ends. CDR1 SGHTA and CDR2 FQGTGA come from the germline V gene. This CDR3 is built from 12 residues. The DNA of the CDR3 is TGTGCCAGCAGCCTGGCTACGGGTACGCAGTATTTT. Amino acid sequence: CASSLATGTQYF.

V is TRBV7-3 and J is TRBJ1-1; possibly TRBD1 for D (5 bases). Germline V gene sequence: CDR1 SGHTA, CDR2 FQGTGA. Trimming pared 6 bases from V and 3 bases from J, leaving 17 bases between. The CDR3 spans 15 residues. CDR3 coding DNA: TGTGCCAGCAGGGTCTCGGGCTTGGGGGACACTGAAGCTTTCTTT. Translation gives CASRVSGLGDTEAFF.

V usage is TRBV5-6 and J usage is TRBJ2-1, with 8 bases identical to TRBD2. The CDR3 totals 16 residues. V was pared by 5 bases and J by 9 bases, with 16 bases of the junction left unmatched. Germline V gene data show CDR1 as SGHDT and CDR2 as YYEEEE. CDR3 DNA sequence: TGTGCCAGCAGGCCCTATGGGACTAGGGGGGGCGGTGAGCAGTTCTTC. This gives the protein CASRPYGTRGGGEQFF. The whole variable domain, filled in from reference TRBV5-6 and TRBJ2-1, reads DAGVTQSPTHLIKTRGQQVTLRCSPKSGHDTVSWYQQALGQGPQFIFQYYEEEERQRGNFPDRFSGHQFPNYSSELNVNALLLGDSALYLCASRPYGTRGGGEQFFGPGTRLTVL.

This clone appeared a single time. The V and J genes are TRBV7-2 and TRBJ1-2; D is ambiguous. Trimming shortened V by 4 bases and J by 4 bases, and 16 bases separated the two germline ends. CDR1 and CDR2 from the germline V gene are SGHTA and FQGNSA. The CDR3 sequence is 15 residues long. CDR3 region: CASSSQVNRGYGYTF. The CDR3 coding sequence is TGTGCCAGCAGCTCCCAAGTCAACCGGGGCTATGGCTACACCTTC.

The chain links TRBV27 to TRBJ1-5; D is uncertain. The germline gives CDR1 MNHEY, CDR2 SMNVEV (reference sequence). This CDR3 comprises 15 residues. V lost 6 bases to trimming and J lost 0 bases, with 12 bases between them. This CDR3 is CASRRGTYSNQPQHF. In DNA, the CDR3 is TGTGCCAGCAGGAGAGGCACCTATAGCAATCAGCCCCAGCATTTT.

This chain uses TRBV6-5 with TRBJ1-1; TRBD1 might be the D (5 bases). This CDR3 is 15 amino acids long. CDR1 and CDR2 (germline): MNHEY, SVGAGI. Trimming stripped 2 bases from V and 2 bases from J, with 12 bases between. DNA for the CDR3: TGTGCCAGCAGTTACGGGGGAGCGCGTAACACTGAAGCTTTCTTT. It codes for CASSYGGARNTEAFF.